Listed here are 9 T cell receptor beta chains from one sample, sequenced in a study of blood T cells in healthy people across ages. Sample-barcoded 5' priming and a J-beta primer mix drove a second PCR of roughly 6 to 12 cycles. One entry per CDR3 protein results from TCRdb running MiXCR on the 5' RACE reads. The repertoire includes about 1,600,000 distinct CDR3 sequences, 40% to 50% of them detected once, and less than 8% sits in the top ten. Specimen: blood. The receptors originated from a woman aged 18-29 years in good health.

This clonotype appeared a few times. The gene calls are TRBV6-5 and TRBJ1-5; TRBD1 agrees at 8 bases. This CDR3 has 15 amino acids. Germline CDR1 MNHEY, CDR2 SVGAGI. Losses at the gene ends were 4 bases for V and 4 bases for J; bases not matched to a gene: 6. CDR3 amino acids: CASSFGTGINQPQHF. DNA for the CDR3: TGTGCCAGCAGTTTCGGGACAGGCATTAATCAGCCCCAGCATTTT.

The V call is TRBV20-1, the J call TRBJ1-1; TRBD1 matches 7 bases. Germline CDR1 and CDR2: DFQATT and SNEGSKA (reference sequence). This CDR3 spans 14 amino acids. Trimming removed 3 bases from V and 4 bases from J; junction bases left unmatched: 8. The CDR3 loop reads CSASPAGGSTEAFF. CDR3 coding DNA: TGCAGTGCTAGTCCCGCAGGGGGAAGCACTGAAGCTTTCTTT.

The rearrangement links TRBV28 to TRBJ1-2; D might be TRBD1 (5 bases). Deletions cut 11 bases from V and 3 bases from J, with 10 bases between. Germline assignment: CDR1 MDHEN and CDR2 SYDVKM. The CDR3 extends over 11 amino acids. CDR3 residues: CAAGGYYGYTF. As DNA, the CDR3 is TGTGCCGCCGGGGGGTACTATGGCTACACCTTC.

This clonotype was detected a few times. CDR3 loop: CASTLGGGTGEQYF. The CDR3 DNA is TGTGCCAGCACCCTCGGGGGAGGGACTGGCGAGCAGTACTTC. This chain joins TRBV27 and TRBJ2-7; 7 bases map to TRBD2. This CDR3 contains 14 residues. CDR1 MNHEY and CDR2 SMNVEV come from the germline V gene (reference sequence). Trimming cost V 7 bases and J 6 bases; bases outside gene matches: 12.

The sample holds a few counts of this clonotype. The chain recombines TRBV5-4 with TRBJ2-7; the D call may be TRBD1 or TRBD2 (6 bases each). Germline assignment: CDR1 SGHNT and CDR2 YYREEE (reference sequence). V lost 4 bases, J lost 6 bases, and 17 bases lay in between. The CDR3 covers 14 residues. CDR3 coding DNA: TGTGCCAGCAGCCCTAGGGGGGACTCGGGCGAGCAGTACTTC. It yields the protein CASSPRGDSGEQYF.

With regard to this clonotype: Sequence at one end of the junction differs from germline and may be a read error. The genes are TRBV5-1 and TRBJ2-1, with 9 bases matching TRBD2. Per germline, CDR1 SGHRS and CDR2 YFSETQ. The CDR3 covers 16 residues. The DNA for the CDR3 is TGCGTCAGCAGCTTGGCCGGGACTAGCAATTCCATTGAGCAGTTCTTC. Protein: CVSSLAGTSNSIEQFF.

In this sample, this clonotype turned up a few times. V gene TRBV6-5 combines with J gene TRBJ2-3, with D perhaps matching TRBD2 (6 bases). Germline CDR1 MNHEY, CDR2 SVGAGI. The CDR3 contains 15 residues. Trimming took off 6 bases at V and 0 bases at J, with 13 bases between the two ends. CDR3 loop: CASSYQAGSTDTQYF. CDR3 bases: TGTGCCAGCAGCTACCAGGCGGGGAGCACAGATACGCAGTATTTT.

This clonotype came up a few times. The chain employs TRBV12-3 or TRBV12-4 and TRBJ2-3, with no clear D. This CDR3 contains 16 residues. V shed 0 bases and J shed 5 bases, with 15 bases lying between them. CDR3 loop: CASSLAGYESGDTQYF. The CDR3 DNA reads TGTGCCAGCAGTTTAGCGGGGTACGAGTCCGGAGATACGCAGTATTTT.

This clonotype came up many times. The chain employs TRBV25-1 and TRBJ2-1, with a tentative D call TRBD1 (6 bases). This CDR3 is 13 amino acids long. Trimming pared 6 bases from V and 5 bases from J, leaving 11 bases between. The germline V gene has CDR1 MGHDK and CDR2 SYGVNS. CDR3 in amino acids: CASSVDRNNEQFF. The CDR3 DNA sequence: TGTGCCAGCAGCGTGGACAGAAACAATGAGCAGTTCTTC.